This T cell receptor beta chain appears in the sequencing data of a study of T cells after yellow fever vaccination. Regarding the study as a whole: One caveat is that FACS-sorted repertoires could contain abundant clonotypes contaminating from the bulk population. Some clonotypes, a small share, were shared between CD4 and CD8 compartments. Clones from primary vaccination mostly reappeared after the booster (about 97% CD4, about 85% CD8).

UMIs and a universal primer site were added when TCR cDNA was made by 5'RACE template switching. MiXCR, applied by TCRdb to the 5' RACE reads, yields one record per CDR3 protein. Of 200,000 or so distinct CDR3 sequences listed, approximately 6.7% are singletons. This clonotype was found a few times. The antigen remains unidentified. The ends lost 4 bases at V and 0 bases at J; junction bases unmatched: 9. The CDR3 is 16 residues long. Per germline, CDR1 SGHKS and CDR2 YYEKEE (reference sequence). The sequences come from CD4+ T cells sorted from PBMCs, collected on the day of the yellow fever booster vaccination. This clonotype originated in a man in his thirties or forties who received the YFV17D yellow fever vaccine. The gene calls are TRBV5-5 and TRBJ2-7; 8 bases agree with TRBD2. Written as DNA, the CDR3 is TGTGCCAGCAGCCCCCCTGGGACTAGAGGCTCCTACGAGCAGTACTTC. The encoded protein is CASSPPGTRGSYEQYF.